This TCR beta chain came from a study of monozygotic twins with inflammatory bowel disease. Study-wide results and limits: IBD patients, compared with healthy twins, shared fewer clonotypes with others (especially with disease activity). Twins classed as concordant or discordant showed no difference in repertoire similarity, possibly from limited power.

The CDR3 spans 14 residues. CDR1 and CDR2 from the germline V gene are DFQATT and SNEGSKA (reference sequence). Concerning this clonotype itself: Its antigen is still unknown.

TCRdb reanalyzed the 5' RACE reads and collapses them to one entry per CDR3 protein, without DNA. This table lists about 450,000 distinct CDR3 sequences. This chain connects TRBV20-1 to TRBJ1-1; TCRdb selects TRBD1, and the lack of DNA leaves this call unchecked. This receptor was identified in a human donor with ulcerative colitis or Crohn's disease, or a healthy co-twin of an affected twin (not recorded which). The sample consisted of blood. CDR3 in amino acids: CSARDPTGNTEAFF.